Below, 25 T cell receptor beta chains from the same sample are listed, as sequenced in a study of a mutant IDH1 vaccine in newly diagnosed glioma. These receptors lack a known antigen. TCRdb keeps only in-frame clones here, not all; method: immunoSEQ multiplex PCR. The repertoire includes tens of thousands of clones, more than 75% of them detected once, and approximately 10% sits in the top ten. Regarding time point: week 35, safety follow-up. Every vaccine dose comprised 300 ug of mutant IDH1 20-mer peptide plus topical imiquimod. The material sequenced was PBMCs, taken from a glioma patient whose treatment included an IDH1 peptide vaccine. The receptors stem from a woman in her thirties or forties with glioma.

The chain recombines TRBV11-2 with TRBJ2-1; 13 bases match TRBD2. This CDR3 is 18 amino acids long. The germline gives CDR1 SGHAT, CDR2 FQNNGV. V lost 3 bases, J lost 7 bases, and 12 bases stayed unmatched. CDR3 in amino acids: CASSFTSGGGQRTNEQFF. The CDR3 DNA reads TGTGCCAGCAGCTTCACTAGCGGGGGGGGTCAACGGACAAATGAGCAGTTCTTC.

Remarks on this clone: The sample has other DNA sequences that encode this CDR3 too. The chain employs TRBV5-4 and TRBJ2-7, with 9 positions matching TRBD1. The CDR3 contains 14 residues. Germline values: CDR1 SGHNT, CDR2 YYREEE (reference sequence). The V segment lost 2 bases and the J segment 6 bases; nucleotides outside the gene matches: 6. CDR3 bases: TGTGCCAGCAGCTTTTCCGGGACAGGGAGCGAGCAGTACTTC. Its translation is CASSFSGTGSEQYF.

The chain links TRBV10-3 to TRBJ2-1, with a possible D match to TRBD2 (5 bases). CDR3 length: 14 residues. Trimming shortened V by 3 bases and J by 10 bases, and 16 bases separated the two germline ends. Germline V gene lookup returns CDR1 ENHRY and CDR2 SYGVKD. CDR3 bases: TGTGCCATCAGTGATTATGGGGAGAGAGGGGAGCAGTTCTTC. The encoded protein is CAISDYGERGEQFF.

This rearrangement joins TRBV5-1 to TRBJ1-2; 8 bases line up with TRBD1. The CDR3 is 13 residues long. The V gene end was trimmed by 4 bases and the J gene end by 8 bases; junction bases not matched to a gene: 7. Germline V gene lookup returns CDR1 SGHRS and CDR2 YFSETQ. As DNA, the CDR3 is TGCGCCAGCAGCCAACAGGGGACAGGCGGCTACACCTTC. Residues: CASSQQGTGGYTF.

V and J are TRBV7-9 and TRBJ2-1, with 8 bases aligning to TRBD1. CDR3 length: 15 amino acids. Per the germline V gene, CDR1 is SEHNR and CDR2 is FQNEAQ (reference sequence). J lost 1 base, V lost 7 bases, and 6 bases had no gene match. The DNA of the CDR3 is TGTGCCAGCACCCCCCAGGGGGCATCCTACAATGAGCAGTTCTTC. Protein product: CASTPQGASYNEQFF.

V is TRBV6-5 and J is TRBJ2-1; no clear D. The V and J ends lost 0 bases and 4 bases respectively, with 4 bases between them. CDR1 is MNHEY and CDR2 is SVGAGI in the germline V gene. This CDR3 contains 13 residues. The CDR3 DNA follows: TGTGCCAGCAGTTACTCGAAGTACAATGAGCAGTTCTTC. This codes for CASSYSKYNEQFF.

This chain links TRBV5-1 with TRBJ2-3, with 8 nucleotides matching TRBD2. The CDR3 has 15 residues. V was clipped by 3 bases and J by 5 bases; unmatched bases: 8. Germline V gene sequence: CDR1 SGHRS, CDR2 YFSETQ. CDR3 residues: CASSWTGGAVDTQYF. The CDR3 DNA follows: TGCGCCAGCAGCTGGACGGGGGGGGCCGTAGATACGCAGTATTTT. The full variable domain, its missing parts supplied by reference TRBV5-1 and TRBJ2-3, is KAGVTQTPRYLIKTRGQQVTLSCSPISGHRSVSWYQQTPGQGLQFLFEYFSETQRNKGNFPGRFSGRQFSNSRSEMNVSTLELGDSALYLCASSWTGGAVDTQYFGPGTRLTVL.

The CDR3 DNA reads TGTGCCAGCAACCCCAGGGAGGGCGAAAAACTGTTTTTT. Encoded protein: CASNPREGEKLFF. The chain combines TRBV7-9 with TRBJ1-4; weak D call: TRBD1 (5 bases). This CDR3 is built from 13 residues. V was trimmed by 7 bases and J by 8 bases, leaving 14 bases between them. Germline V gene lookup returns CDR1 SEHNR and CDR2 FQNEAQ (reference sequence).

The genes are TRBV18 and TRBJ1-3; D remains ambiguous. V lost 3 bases and J lost 0, with 15 bases in between. Germline V gene sequence: CDR1 KGHSH, CDR2 LQKENI. This CDR3 comprises 17 residues. The CDR3 loop is CASSPLRGVSSGNTIYF. The CDR3 coding sequence is TGTGCCAGCTCACCCCTCCGCGGGGTCAGCTCTGGAAACACCATATATTTT.

The chain joins TRBV30 to TRBJ1-4, with D possibly being TRBD1 (6 bases). Germline CDR1 GTSNPN, CDR2 SVGIG (reference sequence). V was trimmed by 3 bases and J by 3 bases, leaving 11 bases between them. This CDR3 has 14 residues. The CDR3 here is CAWRLRGSNEKLFF. CDR3 bases: TGTGCCTGGAGGCTGAGGGGGTCTAATGAAAAACTGTTTTTT.

V gene TRBV7-2 combines with J gene TRBJ1-5, with D unclear. The V and J ends lost 4 bases and 0 bases respectively, with 10 bases between them. This CDR3 region has 15 residues. The germline V gene has CDR1 SGHTA and CDR2 FQGNSA. CDR3 DNA: TGTGCCAGCAGCTGGGAAGGCTATAGCAATCAGCCCCAGCATTTT. Encoded protein: CASSWEGYSNQPQHF.

This clone appeared a few times. The chain links TRBV19 to TRBJ2-1; TRBD1 matches at 9 bases. The CDR3 runs to 14 residues. Trimming took 3 bases from V and 8 from J; bases not matched to a gene: 5. Germline V gene data show CDR1 as LNHDA and CDR2 as SQIVND (reference sequence). In nucleotides, the CDR3 is TGTGCCAGTAGTATCCGGGACAGGGACGATGAGCAGTTCTTC. It codes for CASSIRDRDDEQFF.

This clone was observed once. The rearrangement uses TRBV19 and TRBJ2-7; TRBD2 aligns across 7 bases. Germline CDR1 is LNHDA and CDR2 is SQIVND (reference sequence). The V gene end was trimmed by 0 bases and the J gene end by 6 bases; junction bases not matched to a gene: 2. This CDR3 is built from 13 residues. CDR3 bases: TGTGCCAGTAGTATAGATGGGGAGGGCGAGCAGTACTTC. This translates into CASSIDGEGEQYF.

CDR3: CASSLEPISSGEAFF. CDR3 in DNA: TGTGCCAGCAGCTTAGAACCGATTTCCTCAGGTGAAGCTTTCTTT. The gene calls are TRBV7-2 and TRBJ1-1; the D is unclear. Between the trimmed V and J ends, which lost 1 base and 7 bases, there was a span of 16 bases. Germline V lookup: CDR1 SGHTA, CDR2 FQGNSA. This CDR3 is 15 amino acids long.

V gene TRBV2 combines with J gene TRBJ1-1, with 9 bases matching TRBD1. With V trimmed by 6 bases and J by 8 bases, 10 bases remained unmatched. This CDR3 comprises 14 residues. Per the germline V gene, CDR1 is SNHLY and CDR2 is FYNNEI. CDR3 DNA: TGTGCCAGCAGGGACAGGGGAGTCTTCGGGGAAGCTTTCTTT. This encodes CASRDRGVFGEAFF.

A note on this clone: At the DNA level, this CDR3 is encoded by other sequences in the same sample as well. The V and J genes are TRBV5-1 and TRBJ2-5, with D possibly being TRBD2 (5 bases). Looked up from germline, CDR1 is SGHRS and CDR2 is YFSETQ. The V end was cut by 4 bases, the J end by 0 bases, with 10 bases between. The CDR3 runs to 14 residues. The CDR3 reads CASSLIGDQETQYF. The CDR3 region has the DNA TGCGCCAGCAGCCTCATCGGGGACCAAGAGACCCAGTACTTC.

This chain joins TRBV2 and TRBJ2-4; 8 positions match TRBD1. The length of the CDR3 is 14 residues. V gave up 8 bases and J gave up 6 bases; unmatched junction bases: 9. Germline CDR1 SNHLY, CDR2 FYNNEI. The CDR3 sequence: CASCVRDRLNIQYF. As DNA, the CDR3 is TGTGCCAGCTGCGTCCGGGACAGGTTAAACATTCAGTACTTC. The full variable domain, in which reference TRBV2 and TRBJ2-4 provide the parts outside the CDR3, is EPEVTQTPSHQVTQMGQEVILRCVPISNHLYFYWYRQILGQKVEFLVSFYNNEISEKSEIFDDQFSVERPDGSNFTLKIRSTKLEDSAMYFCASCVRDRLNIQYFGAGTRLSVL.

The chain recombines TRBV27 with TRBJ2-1; TRBD2 aligns across 8 bases. The CDR3 is 11 residues long. Germline assignment: CDR1 MNHEY and CDR2 SMNVEV (reference sequence). The V segment lost 7 bases and the J segment 7 bases; nucleotides outside the gene matches: 0. CDR3 in DNA: TGTGCCAGCACGGGAGGGAATGAGCAGTTCTTC. Translation: CASTGGNEQFF.

The chain employs TRBV5-1 and TRBJ1-2; a possible D gene is TRBD1 (5 bases). The CDR3 runs 16 residues. Germline CDR1 SGHRS, CDR2 YFSETQ. V was trimmed by 0 bases and J by 4 bases, leaving 16 bases between them. The CDR3 DNA sequence: TGCGCCAGCAGCTTGGCGGAGGCCGGGGCCGCCTATGGCTACACCTTC. Translation gives CASSLAEAGAAYGYTF.

The V and J genes are TRBV10-1 and TRBJ2-6; D is possibly TRBD2 (6 bases). V gave up 3 bases and J gave up 2 bases, with 8 bases separating them. Germline loops: CDR1 WNHNN, CDR2 SYGVQD (reference sequence). CDR3 length: 15 amino acids. CDR3 nucleotides: TGCGCCAGCAGTGATGGAGGGGCTGGGGCCAACGTCCTGACTTTC. Translated: CASSDGGAGANVLTF.

The chain is built from TRBV25-1 and TRBJ1-3; D unresolved. The V end was cut by 2 bases, the J end by 1 base, with 6 bases between. Germline V lookup: CDR1 MGHDK, CDR2 SYGVNS. CDR3 size: 14 residues. For the CDR3, the DNA is TGTGCCAGCAGTGAAGAGCGGTCTGGAAACACCATATATTTT. As protein: CASSEERSGNTIYF.

The chain joins TRBV6-1 to TRBJ1-5; D is perhaps TRBD1 (5 bases). The ends were cut back, 8 bases at V and 3 bases at J, with 17 bases in the middle. The CDR3 extends over 15 amino acids. CDR1 is MNHNS and CDR2 is SASEGT in the germline V gene. CDR3: CASAGEGLNNQPQHF. CDR3 coding DNA: TGTGCCAGCGCGGGGGAGGGTTTGAACAATCAGCCCCAGCATTTT.

The genes are TRBV4-1 and TRBJ2-1; the D gene could be TRBD1 or TRBD2 (6 bases each). Germline values: CDR1 MGHRA, CDR2 YSYEKL. With 0 bases removed from V and 0 bases from J, the gap between germline ends came to 15 bases. The CDR3 totals 18 residues. CDR3 residues: CASSQEGAGISSYNEQFF. CDR3 DNA: TGCGCCAGCAGCCAAGAGGGGGCGGGGATTAGCTCCTACAATGAGCAGTTCTTC.

A single count supports this clone. The chain employs TRBV27 and TRBJ2-7; 7 bases are a match to TRBD1. With 4 bases clipped from V and 3 bases from J, the junction kept 12 bases outside the gene matches. Germline V gene lookup returns CDR1 MNHEY and CDR2 SMNVEV (reference sequence). The CDR3 length is 16 residues. This CDR3 is CASSSLGTASDYEQYF. CDR3 nucleotides: TGTGCCAGCAGTTCCCTCGGGACAGCGTCGGACTACGAGCAGTACTTC.

The chain has TRBV7-6 and TRBJ1-5; D ambiguous. V dropped 2 bases and J dropped 1 base, with 6 bases sitting between them. This CDR3 region has 14 residues. Germline V CDR1 and CDR2: SGHVS, FNYEAQ. CDR3 in DNA: TGTGCCAGCAGCTTATTGGGGAGCAATCAGCCCCAGCATTTT. Translating gives CASSLLGSNQPQHF.